The rows below give T cell receptor beta chains drawn from one sample of a study of blood T cell repertoires in COVID-19. The method was immunoSEQ multiplex PCR; TCRdb's version includes in-frame clones alone and lacks a portion of them. The sample has roughly 200,000 clones, about 85% seen once; the top ten hold roughly 2.9%. Sequencing input: peripheral blood. These receptors all stem from a woman younger than 45 with active or convalescent COVID-19. CDR3s include the opening cysteine and the closing phenylalanine or tryptophan. A D gene is named only where the DNA matches it firmly.

d_gene: TRBD2
j_gene: TRBJ2-5
v_gene: TRBV5-1
CDR3aa: CASSPGLAGVWRQETQYF

d_gene: NA
j_gene: TRBJ2-2
v_gene: TRBV5-1
CDR3aa: CASKTEANTGELFF

d_gene: TRBD2
j_gene: TRBJ2-3
v_gene: TRBV29-1
CDR3aa: CSVWATSGVSDTQYF

d_gene: NA
j_gene: TRBJ2-3
v_gene: TRBV5-4
CDR3aa: CASSLAGEADTQYF

d_gene: NA
j_gene: TRBJ1-1
v_gene: TRBV4-1
CDR3aa: CASSLQTGLPGTEAFF

d_gene: NA
j_gene: TRBJ2-7
v_gene: TRBV29-1
CDR3aa: CSVIETDRSSYEQYF

d_gene: NA
j_gene: TRBJ1-6
v_gene: TRBV6-5
CDR3aa: CASSYDSASSPLHF

d_gene: TRBD2
j_gene: TRBJ2-3
v_gene: TRBV9
CDR3aa: CASSRLAGAGTDTQYF

d_gene: NA
j_gene: TRBJ2-7
v_gene: TRBV12-3/TRBV12-4
CDR3aa: CASSLSGDYEQYF

d_gene: NA
j_gene: TRBJ2-1
v_gene: TRBV29-1
CDR3aa: CSGLIYNEQFF

d_gene: TRBD1
j_gene: TRBJ2-1
v_gene: TRBV9
CDR3aa: CASSAGTGTGIGEQFF